This TCR beta chain was retrieved from a study of neurological immune-mediated disorders. This clonotype was observed many times. The V end was cut by 2 bases, the J end by 5 bases, with 19 bases between. CDR3 length equals 16 residues. Germline assignment: CDR1 SGHRS and CDR2 YFSETQ. The cDNA came from 5'RACE, which used 10-nucleotide random UMIs. A single run covered 15-18 subjects with over 170 million TCR-beta sequences. TCRdb processed the 5' RACE reads anew with MiXCR; each CDR3 protein has one entry. The sample shows around 130,000 distinct CDR3 sequences, about 3.4% of them seen only once. J is TRBJ2-5 and V is TRBV5-1, with D tentatively TRBD2 (6 bases). This receptor was obtained from a woman between 25 and 40 years old with multiple sclerosis. Sequenced input: PBMCs. The CDR3 DNA sequence: TGCGCCAGCAGCTTTGGCGGCGGGGTGAAGATCGAGACCCAGTACTTC. It specifies CASSFGGGVKIETQYF.